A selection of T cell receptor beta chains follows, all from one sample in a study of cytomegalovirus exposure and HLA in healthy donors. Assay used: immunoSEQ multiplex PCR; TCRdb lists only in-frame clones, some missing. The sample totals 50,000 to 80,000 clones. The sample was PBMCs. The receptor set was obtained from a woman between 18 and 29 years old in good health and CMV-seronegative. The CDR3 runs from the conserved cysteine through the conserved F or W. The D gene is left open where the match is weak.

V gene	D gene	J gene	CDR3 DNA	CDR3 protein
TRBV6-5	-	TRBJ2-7	TGTGCCAGCAGCCAGGGTAGCTCCTACGAGCAGTACTTC	CASSQGSSYEQYF
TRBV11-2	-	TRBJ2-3	TGTGCCAGCAGCCCAGACACAGATACGCAGTATTTT	CASSPDTDTQYF
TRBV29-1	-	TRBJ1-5	TGCAGCGTTGCAGAGAACCAGATTCAGCCCCAGCATTTT	CSVAENQIQPQHF
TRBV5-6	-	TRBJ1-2	TGTGCCAGCAGCTTGTGGTTGCGGACGGACTTCTATGGCTACACCTTC	CASSLWLRTDFYGYTF
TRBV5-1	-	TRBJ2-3	TGCGCCAGCAGCAGGAATACTAGCCCTGGAACAGATACGCAGTATTTT	CASSRNTSPGTDTQYF
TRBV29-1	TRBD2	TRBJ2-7	TGCAGCGCGCACGGGACGCGGGGCACTAGCGGAAACTACGAGCAGTACTTC	CSAHGTRGTSGNYEQYF
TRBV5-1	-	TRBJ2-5	TGCGCCAGCAGCTTGATGTCCAGCGAAGAGACCCAGTACTTC	CASSLMSSEETQYF
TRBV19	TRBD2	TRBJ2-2	TGTGCCAGTAGTAAAACTGGACTAGCGGGAGTGGGGACCGGGGAGCTGTTTTTT	CASSKTGLAGVGTGELFF
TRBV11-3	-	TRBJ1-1	TGTGCCAGCAGCTTAGATGTCCAGGCCAACACTGAAGCTTTCTTT	CASSLDVQANTEAFF
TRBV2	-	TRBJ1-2	TGTGCCAGCAGTGAAGGCCAGATGTTGGACTATGGCTACACCTTC	CASSEGQMLDYGYTF
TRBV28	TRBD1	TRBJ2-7	TGTGCCAGCTCCAGTGCCGGGACAGGGCTTGACGAGCAGTACTTC	CASSSAGTGLDEQYF
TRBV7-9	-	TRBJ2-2	TGTGCCAGCAGCTTAGTGAGGGCCGGGGAGCTGTTTTTT	CASSLVRAGELFF
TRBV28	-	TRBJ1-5	TGTGCCAGCAGTCCCAGGGCCCCCCGGAGCAATCAGCCCCAGCATTTT	CASSPRAPRSNQPQHF
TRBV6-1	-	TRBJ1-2	TGTGCCAGCATGAGTTCAGGGCGCCATGGCTACACCTTC	CASMSSGRHGYTF
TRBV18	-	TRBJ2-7	TGTGCCAGCTCGCCAGGAACAGGGAGGGACGAGCAGTACTTC	CASSPGTGRDEQYF
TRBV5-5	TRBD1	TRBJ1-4	TGTGCCAGCAGCCCTGGACAGGGCTCCTCGACTAATGAAAAACTGTTTTTT	CASSPGQGSSTNEKLFF
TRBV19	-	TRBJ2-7	TGTGCCAGTAGCGCCTCCCACAGCTTCTACGAGCAGTACTTC	CASSASHSFYEQYF
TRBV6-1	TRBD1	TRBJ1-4	TGTGCCAGCAGTGTTATGACAGGGTCTAATGAAAAACTGTTTTTT	CASSVMTGSNEKLFF
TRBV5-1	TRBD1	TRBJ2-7	TGCGCCAGCAGCTCCGGACAGGTAGCCGCCGAGCAGTACTTC	CASSSGQVAAEQYF
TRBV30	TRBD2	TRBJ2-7	TGTGCCTGGAGTGTAATGGGCGGGGGCGAGCAGTACTTC	CAWSVMGGGEQYF
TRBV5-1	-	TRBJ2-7	TGCGCCAGCAGCCCCCCGGCCCAGGTGGTTTACGAGCAGTACTTC	CASSPPAQVVYEQYF
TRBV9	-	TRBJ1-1	TGTGCCAGCAGCGGGGGAGGGGGGGGCCGGCGGACTGAAGCTTTCTTT	CASSGGGGGRRTEAFF
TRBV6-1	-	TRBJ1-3	TGTGCCAGCAGTCGAGAGGTGGGAAACACCATATATTTT	CASSREVGNTIYF
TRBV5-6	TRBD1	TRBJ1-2	TGTGCCAGCAGCCCGTTCGGACAGGGCCGCGGCTACACCTTC	CASSPFGQGRGYTF
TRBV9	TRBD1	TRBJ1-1	TGTGCCAGCAGCGTAGGGGACAGGGAGGAAGCTTTCTTT	CASSVGDREEAFF
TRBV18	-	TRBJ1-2	TGTGCCAGCTCACCAGAGACTAACTATGGCTACACCTTC	CASSPETNYGYTF
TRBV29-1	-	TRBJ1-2	TGCAGCGTGGCCACGGACAGTAATACTAACTATGGCTACACCTTC	CSVATDSNTNYGYTF
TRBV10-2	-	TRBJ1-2	TGCGCCAGCAGTGAGGACAGGCCGGCCTATGGCTACACCTTC	CASSEDRPAYGYTF
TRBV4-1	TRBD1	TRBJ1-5	TGCGCCAGCAGCCCAAGTGGGACAGGGGGCTATCAGCCCCAGCATTTT	CASSPSGTGGYQPQHF
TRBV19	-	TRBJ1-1	TGTGCCAGTAGTGACGGGTCCATGAACACTGAAGCTTTCTTT	CASSDGSMNTEAFF
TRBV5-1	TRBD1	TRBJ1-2	TGCGCCAGCAGCTTGGGACAGGGGGGGAATGGCTACACCTTC	CASSLGQGGNGYTF
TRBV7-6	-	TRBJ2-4	TGTGCCAGCAGCCTGAGGGCGGGTGAGGCCAAAAACATTCAGTACTTC	CASSLRAGEAKNIQYF
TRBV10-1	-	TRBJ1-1	TGCGCCAGCAGTAAGTCCGGGGCCCAGGGGACTGAAGCTTTCTTT	CASSKSGAQGTEAFF
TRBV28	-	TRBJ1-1	TGTGCCAGCAGAGAACTTGGGAGGCGGAACACTGAAGCTTTCTTT	CASRELGRRNTEAFF
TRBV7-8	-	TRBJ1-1	TGTGCCAGCAGCTTAGAGCCGTTGAACACTGAAGCTTTCTTT	CASSLEPLNTEAFF
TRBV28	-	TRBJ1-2	TGTGCCAGCAGCCAAGGACAGAACTATGGCTACACCTTC	CASSQGQNYGYTF
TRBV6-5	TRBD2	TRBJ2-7	TGTGCCAGCAGTTACTCTGGGGGGGGCGAGCAGTACTTC	CASSYSGGGEQYF
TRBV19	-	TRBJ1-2	TGTGCCAGTAGGAGAGACTATGGCTACACCTTC	CASRRDYGYTF
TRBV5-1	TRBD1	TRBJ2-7	TGCGCCAGCAGCTTGGTACAGGGGGTACGTTCCTACGAGCAGTACTTC	CASSLVQGVRSYEQYF
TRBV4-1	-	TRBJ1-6	TGCGCCAGCAGCCAATTCGTGGGGGGATACTCCTATAATTCACCCCTCCACTTT	CASSQFVGGYSYNSPLHF
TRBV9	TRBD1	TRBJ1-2	TGTGCCAGCAGCGCGGGACAGGGAAACTATGGCTACACCTTC	CASSAGQGNYGYTF
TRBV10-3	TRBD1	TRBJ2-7	TGTGCCAGCAGGGGGCGCGAGTACGAGCAGTACTTC	CASRGREYEQYF
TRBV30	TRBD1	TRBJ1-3	TGTGCCTGGAGTGTACCTGGGACAGGGTCAGGAAACACCATATATTTT	CAWSVPGTGSGNTIYF
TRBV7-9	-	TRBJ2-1	TGTGCCAGCAGCCCTACCGCTTACAATGAGCAGTTCTTC	CASSPTAYNEQFF
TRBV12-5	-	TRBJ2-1	TGTGCTAGTGGTTTGGTTTTACTTGAGTACAATGAGCAGTTCTTC	CASGLVLLEYNEQFF
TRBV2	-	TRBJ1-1	TGTGCCAGCAACCGGGACATGAACACTGAAGCTTTCTTT	CASNRDMNTEAFF
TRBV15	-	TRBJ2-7	TGTGCCACCAGCAGAGATAGGTACAGATCGGGATCCTACGAGCAGTACTTC	CATSRDRYRSGSYEQYF